These 13 T cell receptor beta chains came from one sample sequenced in a study of cytomegalovirus exposure and HLA in healthy donors. PCR primers comprised 60 Vbeta and 13 Jbeta primers. Profiling relied on immunoSEQ multiplex PCR, and the TCRdb table lists in-frame clones only, not all of them. The sample includes about 170,000 clones, under 80% seen only once; the top ten take just under 3%. Sample: PBMCs. These receptor sequences come from a man in his forties in good health and CMV-seronegative.

With respect to this clone: One end of the junction varies from germline; a read error may be responsible. This chain uses TRBV7-6 with TRBJ1-6; TRBD1 agrees at 10 bases. The CDR3 spans 19 residues. Germline CDR1 and CDR2: SGHVS and FNYEAQ. CDR3 DNA sequence: TGTGCCAGCAGCTTAGGGGACAGGGGTCACCAAAGTTATAATTCAGCCCTCCACTTT. The encoded protein is CASSLGDRGHQSYNSALHF.

This chain links TRBV27 with TRBJ2-1, with TRBD2 matching over 11 bases. V lost 5 bases and J lost 6; bases outside the gene matches: 6. This CDR3 has 15 residues. CDR1 is MNHEY and CDR2 is SMNVEV in the germline V gene (reference sequence). DNA of the CDR3: TGTGCCAGCAGTCCACTAGCGGGAGCCTTCAATGAGCAGTTCTTC. Its translation is CASSPLAGAFNEQFF.

The genes are TRBV9 and TRBJ2-2; D may be TRBD2 (6 bases). V lost 0 bases and J 8 bases, leaving 8 bases between the germline ends. CDR1 and CDR2 (germline): SGDLS, YYNGEE. There are 13 residues in the CDR3. The CDR3 region has the DNA TGTGCCAGCAGCGTAGAGGGAGGAGGGGAGCTGTTTTTT. Its protein product is CASSVEGGGELFF.

The chain recombines TRBV7-2 with TRBJ2-1; D gene unclear. V lost 7 bases and J 4 bases, leaving 8 bases between the germline ends. This CDR3 has 12 residues. The germline CDR1 and CDR2 sequences are SGHTA and FQGNSA. Here the CDR3 reads CASTYDYNEQFF. CDR3 coding DNA: TGTGCCAGCACCTATGATTACAATGAGCAGTTCTTC.

This chain uses TRBV7-9 with TRBJ2-7; D is perhaps TRBD1 (5 bases). Trimming removed 4 bases at V and 6 bases at J, with 10 bases between. Germline V lookup: CDR1 SEHNR, CDR2 FQNEAQ (reference sequence). The CDR3 consists of 12 residues. CDR3 DNA sequence: TGTGCCAGCAGCTCCTTGGGGCTCGAGCAGTACTTC. Amino acid sequence: CASSSLGLEQYF.

The chain is built from TRBV6-4 and TRBJ1-1, with D possibly being TRBD1 (5 bases). CDR3 length: 14 amino acids. V was clipped by 2 bases and J by 4 bases, with 11 bases between them. Germline V gene data show CDR1 as MRHNA and CDR2 as SNTAGT. CDR3 protein: CASSDTSRATEAFF. The CDR3 nucleotides read TGTGCCAGCAGTGACACTTCCAGGGCCACTGAAGCTTTCTTT.

J is TRBJ1-2 and V is TRBV9; TRBD1 agrees at 8 bases. The CDR3 totals 14 residues. CDR1 and CDR2 from the germline V gene are SGDLS and YYNGEE. After removal of 4 bases from V and 4 bases from J, the junction contained 6 bases not matched to a gene. CDR3 DNA sequence: TGTGCCAGCAGCTCAGGGGGCGCTGGCTATGGCTACACCTTC. Translated, it gives CASSSGGAGYGYTF.

Comment on this clone: Relative to the germline gene, one junction end is altered; a read error may explain this. The chain joins TRBV6-5 to TRBJ1-3; D may be TRBD1 (5 bases). Germline V gene sequence: CDR1 MNHEY, CDR2 SVGAGI. The CDR3 covers 16 residues. CDR3 nucleotide sequence: TGTGCCAGCAGCTACTCAGCATCCAGGGCTGGGAACACCATATATTTT. Protein sequence: CASSYSASRAGNTIYF.

The chain is built from TRBV5-4 and TRBJ1-3, with D tentatively TRBD1 (5 bases). Per the germline V gene, CDR1 is SGHNT and CDR2 is YYREEE (reference sequence). The CDR3 spans 14 residues. The V gene lost 4 bases and the J gene lost 1 base, with 9 bases spanning the gap. The CDR3 here is CASSVQGSGNTIYF. The CDR3 bases are TGTGCCAGCAGCGTTCAGGGATCTGGAAACACCATATATTTT.

The chain uses TRBV15 and TRBJ2-1; 10 nucleotides match TRBD1. V lost 7 bases and J lost 5; bases outside the gene matches: 5. This CDR3 spans 14 amino acids. Looked up from germline, CDR1 is LNHNV and CDR2 is YYDKDF (reference sequence). The CDR3 loop is CATNRDRGHNEQFF. The CDR3 bases are TGTGCCACCAACCGGGACAGGGGCCACAATGAGCAGTTCTTC.

This clone was detected only a few times. J is TRBJ2-3 and V is TRBV7-6, with D tentatively TRBD2 (6 bases). Germline CDR1 SGHVS, CDR2 FNYEAQ. This CDR3 comprises 17 residues. The V and J ends lost 5 bases and 2 bases respectively, with 20 bases between them. The CDR3 DNA reads TGTGCCAGCAGCCCCCGGACTACACTATCCCCCACAGATACGCAGTATTTT. Protein product: CASSPRTTLSPTDTQYF.

This chain joins TRBV15 and TRBJ2-2; 7 nucleotides agree with TRBD1. The germline V gene encodes CDR1 LNHNV and CDR2 YYDKDF (reference sequence). With V trimmed by 7 bases and J by 2 bases, 1 base remained unmatched. The CDR3 covers 13 residues. The CDR3, as DNA: TGTGCCACCACAGGGGGTAACACCGGGGAGCTGTTTTTT. Translating it yields CATTGGNTGELFF.

This clone has a handful of counts. V and J are TRBV5-5 and TRBJ2-1; unclear D gene. CDR1 is SGHKS, CDR2 YYEKEE, per germline (reference sequence). Trimming cost V 4 bases and J 2 bases, with 13 bases left between them. The CDR3 consists of 15 residues. The CDR3 loop is CASSRKELTYNEQFF. The CDR3 DNA reads TGTGCCAGCAGCCGGAAAGAACTAACCTACAATGAGCAGTTCTTC. The variable domain in full, completed from reference TRBV5-5 and TRBJ2-1, reads DAGVTQSPTHLIKTRGQQVTLRCSPISGHKSVSWYQQVLGQGPQFIFQYYEKEERGRGNFPDRFSARQFPNYSSELNVNALLLGDSALYLCASSRKELTYNEQFFGPGTRLTVL.